A selection of T cell receptor beta chains follows, all from one sample in a study of blood T cell repertoires in COVID-19. Repertoires were generated with immunoSEQ multiplex PCR, while TCRdb's copy carries only in-frame clones and drops some. This sample carries 450,000 to 500,000 clones, 70% to 90% of them seen once, and the ten largest clones take roughly 3.1%. The sample consisted of peripheral blood. Receptors originate from a human donor in a cohort sampled during active COVID-19. CDR3s include the opening cysteine and the closing phenylalanine or tryptophan. A D gene is named only where the DNA matches it firmly. Expanded clones are given a class, and other clones once, few, many or no size at all.

j_gene	len	v_gene	d_gene	abundance	CDR3nt	CDR3aa
TRBJ2-5	15	TRBV4-1	NA	NA	TGCGCCAGCAGCCGCGGCCCGGGTCTTCAAGAGACCCAGTACTTC	CASSRGPGLQETQYF
TRBJ1-1	18	TRBV24-1	TRBD1	NA	TGTGCCACCAGTGATCTCGGGACAGGGAAGTTGTTATACACTGAAGCTTTCTTT	CATSDLGTGKLLYTEAFF
TRBJ1-1	14	TRBV3-1/TRBV3-2	TRBD1	NA	TGTGCCAGCAGCCATGAGGGACAGGGTCCTGAAGCTTTCTTT	CASSHEGQGPEAFF
TRBJ2-6	18	TRBV19	TRBD1	NA	TGTGCCAGTAGTATAGAGGGACAGGGGCTTTCTGGGGCCAACGTCCTGACTTTC	CASSIEGQGLSGANVLTF
TRBJ2-3	15	TRBV7-7	TRBD2	NA	TGTGCTAGCAGCTTTATAGCGGGGAGCACAGATACGCAGTATTTT	CASSFIAGSTDTQYF
TRBJ1-1	13	TRBV27	NA	many	TGTGCCAGCAGTTTTCAGGCCGGCACTGAAGCTTTCTTT	CASSFQAGTEAFF
TRBJ2-6	16	TRBV28	NA	once	TGTGCCAGCAGTTTAATCCGGCAGGGAAAAGCCAACGTCCTGACTTTC	CASSLIRQGKANVLTF
TRBJ1-5	15	TRBV3-1/TRBV3-2	NA	few	TGTGCCAGCAGCCAAGGCGGTAATAGCAATCAGCCCCAGCATTTT	CASSQGGNSNQPQHF
TRBJ1-5	14	TRBV30	NA	NA	TGTGCCTGGAGTGGGGTCAGGGGAGATCAGCCCCAGCATTTT	CAWSGVRGDQPQHF
TRBJ1-1	12	TRBV6-5	NA	NA	TGTGCCAGCAGTATGGGGAGCACTGAAGCTTTCTTT	CASSMGSTEAFF
TRBJ2-7	13	TRBV28	TRBD1	NA	TGTGCCAGCAGGAGACAGGGCTCTGGGCGGCAGTACTTC	CASRRQGSGRQYF
TRBJ2-7	11	TRBV6-5	NA	many	TGTGCCATCGGTGGCTCCTACGAGCAGTACTTC	CAIGGSYEQYF
TRBJ1-2	14	TRBV28	NA	NA	TGTGCCAGCAGTTCAGACAATACATTCTATGGCTACACCTTC	CASSSDNTFYGYTF
TRBJ1-2	12	TRBV30	NA	once	TGTGCCTGGAGTGTATCCTTATATGGCTACACCTTC	CAWSVSLYGYTF
TRBJ2-1	13	TRBV10-1	TRBD2	many	TGCGCCAGCAGTGCTAGCGGTTACAATGAGCAGTTCTTC	CASSASGYNEQFF
TRBJ2-3	16	TRBV5-4	NA	once	TGTGCCAGCAGCCAAACGTTAGGCGGTTGGGCAGATACGCAGTATTTT	CASSQTLGGWADTQYF
TRBJ2-5	15	TRBV4-1	TRBD1	NA	TGCGCCAGCAGCCAAGACGACAGGGAAAGAGAGACCCAGTACTTC	CASSQDDRERETQYF
TRBJ2-7	13	TRBV28	TRBD1	NA	TGTGCCAGCAGTGGGGACAGCCCCTACGAGCAGTACTTC	CASSGDSPYEQYF
TRBJ1-1	14	TRBV6-5	NA	NA	TGTGCCAGCGTACCCAGGGTGGTCTTTGTCGGAGCTTTCTTT	CASVPRVVFVGAFF
TRBJ1-2	13	TRBV3-1/TRBV3-2	TRBD1	NA	TGTGCCAGCAGCCTAGGACAGGGACGGGGCTACACCTTC	CASSLGQGRGYTF
TRBJ2-5	14	TRBV2	TRBD2	NA	TGTGCCAGCAGTGGACTAGCGGGAGCGGAGACCCAGTACTTC	CASSGLAGAETQYF
TRBJ2-1	13	TRBV9	NA	NA	TGTGCCAGCAACGGACTGGGAACAGGGGAGCAGTTCTTC	CASNGLGTGEQFF
TRBJ1-4	11	TRBV6-5	NA	NA	TGTGCCAGCAGATCCCGGACTAAACTGTTTTTT	CASRSRTKLFF
TRBJ1-6	14	TRBV28	NA	NA	TGTGCCAGCAGTTCCGGGACAAACAATTCACCCCTCCACTTT	CASSSGTNNSPLHF
TRBJ1-3	14	TRBV28	NA	NA	TGTGCCAGCGGCTCCCCGGGGGATGGAAACACCATATATTTT	CASGSPGDGNTIYF
TRBJ2-4	15	TRBV6-6	TRBD2	NA	TGTGCCAGCAGTTATGAGTCTAGCGGTCAAAACATTCAGTACTTC	CASSYESSGQNIQYF
TRBJ2-5	14	TRBV28	NA	once	TGTGCCAGTCTGGAGGGACAGCTCCAAGAGACCCAGTACTTC	CASLEGQLQETQYF
TRBJ1-6	15	TRBV3-1/TRBV3-2	TRBD1	few	TGTGCCAGCAGCCAACCGGGACAGGGGAATTCACCCCTCCACTTT	CASSQPGQGNSPLHF
TRBJ1-2	15	TRBV18	TRBD1	NA	TGTGCCAGCTCACCACCGGGACAGGGGGAGGTTGGCTACACCTTC	CASSPPGQGEVGYTF
TRBJ1-2	15	TRBV19	TRBD1	NA	TGTGCCAGTAGTCCGAGGACAGGGGAGAACTATGGCTACACCTTC	CASSPRTGENYGYTF
TRBJ2-2	21	TRBV2	TRBD1	NA	TGTGCCAGCAGTGAAGCGGCCCCTAGGACAGGGGGCGTGAGGGACACCGGGGAGCTGTTTTTT	CASSEAAPRTGGVRDTGELFF
TRBJ2-1	16	TRBV7-2	NA	NA	TGTGCCAGCAGCTTAGTTGGCATCTCCTCCTACAATGAGCAGTTCTTC	CASSLVGISSYNEQFF
TRBJ1-3	11	TRBV20-1	NA	NA	TGCAGTGCACAGAGTGGAAACACCATATATTTT	CSAQSGNTIYF
TRBJ1-2	14	TRBV2	TRBD1	NA	TGTGCCAGCAGTGAGCAGGGGGAGGACTATGGCTACACCTTC	CASSEQGEDYGYTF
TRBJ2-3	13	TRBV5-1	NA	NA	TGCGCCAGCAGCGTTTATTCGACAGATACGCAGTATTTT	CASSVYSTDTQYF
TRBJ2-7	15	TRBV30	NA	NA	TGTGCCTGGAGTGTATGGGGGGTAAGGTCAGAAGAGCAGTACTTC	CAWSVWGVRSEEQYF
TRBJ2-1	13	TRBV25-1	NA	NA	TGTGCCAGCAGTGAACCTCTAGTAAATGAGCAGTTCTTC	CASSEPLVNEQFF
TRBJ1-5	14	TRBV7-9	NA	NA	TGTGCCAGCAGCTTAGTCAGTAGCAATCAGCCCCAGCATTTT	CASSLVSSNQPQHF
TRBJ2-1	11	TRBV19	NA	NA	TGTGCCAGTAGTGGGCTGAATGAGCAGTTCTTC	CASSGLNEQFF
TRBJ2-6	17	TRBV15	TRBD1	once	TGTGCCACCGATGCGGGACAGGGACTCCCTGGGGCCAACGTCCTGACTTTC	CATDAGQGLPGANVLTF
TRBJ2-7	12	TRBV29-1	TRBD1	NA	TGCAGCGGTGGACAGGGAGCCTACGAGCAGTACTTC	CSGGQGAYEQYF
TRBJ2-2	18	TRBV4-2	TRBD2	NA	TGTGCCAGCAGTCCCCGACTGGGACTAGCGGGGCACACCGGGGAGCTGTTTTTT	CASSPRLGLAGHTGELFF
TRBJ1-2	16	TRBV7-9	NA	NA	TGTGCCAGCAGCCGAGGTCGGGACACTGCTAACTATGGCTACACCTTC	CASSRGRDTANYGYTF
TRBJ2-2	17	TRBV5-4	TRBD2	NA	TGTGCCAGCAGCTTAGGACTAGCGGGAGTTCACACCGGGGAGCTGTTTTTT	CASSLGLAGVHTGELFF
TRBJ2-5	13	TRBV7-8	NA	NA	TGTGCCAGCAGCCGCGACAGTGAAGAGACCCAGTACTTC	CASSRDSEETQYF
TRBJ1-5	16	TRBV23-1	NA	NA	TGCGCCAGCAGTCAGCGATCAGGGGATAGCAATCAGCCCCAGCATTTT	CASSQRSGDSNQPQHF
TRBJ1-1	15	TRBV24-1	NA	NA	TGTGCCACCATCGAAGATAATCTCGGGGGCACTGAAGCTTTCTTT	CATIEDNLGGTEAFF
TRBJ1-3	17	TRBV18	NA	once	TGTGCCAGCTCACGAGTTACGGGGGAAGGCTCTGGAAACACCATATATTTT	CASSRVTGEGSGNTIYF
TRBJ2-7	16	TRBV27	TRBD2	NA	TGTGCCAGCAGTTTAATGGCGACTAGCCTAAGATACGAGCAGTACTTC	CASSLMATSLRYEQYF
TRBJ2-1	13	TRBV6-2/TRBV6-3	TRBD2	NA	TGTGCCAGCAGTTACTCACAGCGGGAGGGTGAGTTCTTC	CASSYSQREGEFF
TRBJ1-5	13	TRBV30	NA	NA	TGTGCCTGGAGCCTGGGGGGGCTTCAGCCCCAGCATTTT	CAWSLGGLQPQHF
TRBJ2-2	17	TRBV3-1/TRBV3-2	NA	NA	TGTGCCAGCAGCCCGACTCGGGTAGCGAAGAACACCGGGGAGCTGTTTTTT	CASSPTRVAKNTGELFF